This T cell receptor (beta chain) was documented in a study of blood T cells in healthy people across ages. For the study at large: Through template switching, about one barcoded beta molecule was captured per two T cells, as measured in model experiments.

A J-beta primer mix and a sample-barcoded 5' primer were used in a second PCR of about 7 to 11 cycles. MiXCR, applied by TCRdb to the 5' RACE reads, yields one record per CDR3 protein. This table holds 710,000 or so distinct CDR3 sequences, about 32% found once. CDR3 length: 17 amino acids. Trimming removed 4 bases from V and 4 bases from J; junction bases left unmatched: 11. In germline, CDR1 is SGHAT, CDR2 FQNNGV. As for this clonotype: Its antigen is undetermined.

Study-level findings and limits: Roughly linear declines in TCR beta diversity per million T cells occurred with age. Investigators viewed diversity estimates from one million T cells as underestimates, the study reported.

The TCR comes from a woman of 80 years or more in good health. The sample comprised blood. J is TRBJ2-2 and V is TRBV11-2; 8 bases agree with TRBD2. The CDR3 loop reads CASSSLKTGGRTGELFF. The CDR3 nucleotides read TGTGCCAGCAGCTCGTTGAAAACGGGGGGGCGCACCGGGGAGCTGTTTTTT.